The 29 T cell receptor beta chains below were found in one sample sequenced in a study of blood T cell repertoires in COVID-19. Produced via immunoSEQ multiplex PCR; TCRdb's table is partial and in-frame only. The sample carries about 480,000 clones, roughly 90% recorded once. Sequenced input: PBMCs or T cells enriched from blood (not recorded which). These receptors originate from a woman aged 40 to 49 who had recovered from COVID-19.

The chain joins TRBV10-3 to TRBJ1-3; possible D gene TRBD1, 5 bases. Germline loops: CDR1 ENHRY, CDR2 SYGVKD. V shed 2 bases and J shed 7 bases, with 12 bases lying between them. CDR3 size: 14 residues. Written as DNA, the CDR3 is TGTGCCATCAGTGAGGGGGCAGGTGGGAACACCATATATTTT. This codes for CAISEGAGGNTIYF.

This sequence joins TRBV9 and TRBJ2-7; 9 bases are shared with TRBD1. This CDR3 has 16 amino acids. With 0 bases clipped from V and 0 bases from J, the junction kept 4 bases outside the gene matches. Germline V lookup: CDR1 SGDLS, CDR2 YYNGEE. CDR3 amino acids: CASSVDDRGVSYEQYF. The CDR3 nucleotides are TGTGCCAGCAGCGTAGATGACAGGGGGGTCTCCTACGAGCAGTACTTC.

The V gene is TRBV5-1, the J gene TRBJ2-7; 9 bases are shared with TRBD2. The germline V gene has CDR1 SGHRS and CDR2 YFSETQ. This CDR3 is built from 12 residues. With 7 bases clipped from V and 5 bases from J, the junction kept 4 bases outside the gene matches. For the CDR3, the DNA is TGCGCCAGCGGGATAGCGGGAGACGAGCAGTACTTC. Residues: CASGIAGDEQYF. Full variable domain (rest looked up from reference TRBV5-1 and TRBJ2-7): KAGVTQTPRYLIKTRGQQVTLSCSPISGHRSVSWYQQTPGQGLQFLFEYFSETQRNKGNFPGRFSGRQFSNSRSEMNVSTLELGDSALYLCASGIAGDEQYFGPGTRLTVT.

This chain links TRBV7-6 with TRBJ2-1, with 10 bases matching TRBD2. Germline V CDR1 and CDR2: SGHVS, FNYEAQ. Losses at the gene ends were 4 bases for V and 2 bases for J; bases not matched to a gene: 17. The CDR3 runs 20 residues. CDR3 coding DNA: TGTGCCAGCAGCTCACGGGGGGGACGGTCGAGCGGGAGGGCCTACAATGAGCAGTTCTTC. The encoded protein is CASSSRGGRSSGRAYNEQFF. The full variable domain, rest sourced from reference TRBV7-6 and TRBJ2-1, is GAGVSQSPRYKVTKRGQDVALRCDPISGHVSLYWYRQALGQGPEFLTYFNYEAQQDKSGLPNDRFSAERPEGSISTLTIQRTEQRDSAMYRCASSSRGGRSSGRAYNEQFFGPGTRLTVL.

The chain recombines TRBV20-1 with TRBJ1-1; D not resolved. The V end was cut by 8 bases, the J end by 1 base, with 8 bases between. The CDR3 totals 11 residues. The germline gives CDR1 DFQATT, CDR2 SNEGSKA (reference sequence). The CDR3 spells CSKRENTEAFF. The DNA for the CDR3 is TGCAGTAAACGGGAGAACACTGAAGCTTTCTTT.

In its sample, this clone was seen a few times. Relative to the germline gene, one junction end is altered; a read error may explain this. The gene calls are TRBV27 and TRBJ1-2; 7 bases are a match to TRBD1. Germline V gives CDR1 MNHEY, CDR2 SMNVEV (reference sequence). The CDR3 is 14 amino acids. CDR3 in DNA: TGTGCCAGCAGTTTTGGAACAGGGGTAGGGGGCTGCACCTTC. Translated, it gives CASSFGTGVGGCTF.

The rearrangement uses TRBV7-6 and TRBJ1-3, with 7 nucleotides matching TRBD1. V lost 5 bases and J lost 4; bases outside the gene matches: 2. CDR1 is SGHVS and CDR2 is FNYEAQ in the germline V gene. CDR3 size: 13 residues. The CDR3 region is CASSRDRGNTIYF. The CDR3 nucleotides read TGTGCCAGCAGCCGGGACAGAGGAAACACCATATATTTT.

The chain couples TRBV7-2 to TRBJ1-1, with D possibly being TRBD1 (6 bases). Germline CDR1 SGHTA, CDR2 FQGNSA. V gave up 5 bases and J gave up 6 bases, with 13 bases separating them. This CDR3 contains 13 residues. CDR3 amino acids: CASSPGQTSEAFF. The DNA of the CDR3 is TGTGCCAGCAGCCCTGGACAGACATCTGAAGCTTTCTTT.

The V gene is TRBV7-2, the J gene TRBJ2-7, with 7 bases lining up with TRBD2. V trimming: 1 base; J trimming: 0 bases; junction bases outside the gene matches: 6. The CDR3 is made up of 16 amino acids. Germline CDR1 and CDR2: SGHTA and FQGNSA. The CDR3 spells CASSLGLAKSSYEQYF. The CDR3, as DNA: TGTGCCAGCAGCTTAGGACTAGCTAAGAGCTCCTACGAGCAGTACTTC.

The rearrangement uses TRBV5-6 and TRBJ2-3; 9 bases agree with TRBD2. V trimming: 4 bases; J trimming: 5 bases; junction bases outside the gene matches: 11. The CDR3 is 16 amino acids. CDR1 and CDR2 from the germline V gene are SGHDT and YYEEEE. The CDR3: CASSTPGGSGRDTQYF. Here the CDR3 DNA reads TGTGCCAGCAGCACTCCAGGTGGTAGCGGGAGAGATACGCAGTATTTT.

CDR3 nucleotides: TGTGCCAGCAGCCAAGGGCGTAGCGGGAATGAGCAGTTCTTC. Translated, it gives CASSQGRSGNEQFF. The genes are TRBV14 and TRBJ2-1, with 7 bases lining up with TRBD2. CDR1 is SGHDN and CDR2 is FVKESK in the germline V gene. After removal of 1 base from V and 7 bases from J, the junction contained 4 bases not matched to a gene. The CDR3 sequence is 14 residues long.

The chain joins TRBV4-3 to TRBJ1-2; TRBD1 might be the D (5 bases). The V gene lost 0 bases and the J gene lost 4 bases, with 18 bases spanning the gap. The V gene's germline CDR1 is LGHNA and CDR2 YSLEER. The CDR3 is 17 amino acids. This chain's CDR3 is CASSQDQMAGRIYGYTF. DNA for the CDR3: TGCGCCAGCAGCCAAGATCAAATGGCAGGGAGGATCTATGGCTACACCTTC.

The chain links TRBV2 to TRBJ2-7; 7 positions match TRBD1. V was clipped by 10 bases and J by 4 bases; unmatched bases: 13. In germline, CDR1 is SNHLY, CDR2 FYNNEI. The CDR3 has 14 residues. DNA for the CDR3: TGTGCCACTCTTTCCGGGACAGCAAAATACGAGCAGTACTTC. Amino acids: CATLSGTAKYEQYF.

V usage is TRBV7-8 and J usage is TRBJ2-1, with TRBD2 matching over 10 bases. The CDR3 runs to 18 residues. V dropped 2 bases and J dropped 8; count of bases not matched to a gene: 15. Germline values: CDR1 SGHVS, CDR2 FQNEAQ. The CDR3 coding sequence is TGTGCCAGCAGCTTACCGGGGGAAAGCGGGAGGGCCGGAGATGAGCAGTTCTTC. Protein product: CASSLPGESGRAGDEQFF.

V usage is TRBV11-2 and J usage is TRBJ2-2, with 7 nucleotides matching TRBD1. This CDR3 region has 14 residues. Germline CDR1 reads SGHAT; CDR2 reads FQNNGV. The J segment lost 5 bases and the V segment lost 6 bases, leaving 6 bases of the junction unmatched. The DNA of the CDR3 is TGTGCCAGCAGGACAGGGCAGGGAACCGGGGAGCTGTTTTTT. Translating gives CASRTGQGTGELFF.

The chain couples TRBV7-8 to TRBJ2-7; perhaps TRBD1 as D (5 bases). Germline CDR1 SGHVS, CDR2 FQNEAQ. The ends were cut back, 5 bases at V and 2 bases at J, with 10 bases in the middle. The CDR3 is 13 residues long. Written as DNA, the CDR3 is TGTGCCAGCAGCCCCCCAGGGCCCTACGAGCAGTACTTC. Protein sequence: CASSPPGPYEQYF.

The V and J genes are TRBV12-3 or TRBV12-4 and TRBJ1-2; unclear D gene. Trimming took off 8 bases at V and 8 bases at J, with 18 bases between the two ends. The CDR3 has 13 residues. CDR3 in DNA: TGTGCCAGCCGACTACTTACAAGCGTAGGCTACACCTTC. Amino acids: CASRLLTSVGYTF.

This sequence joins TRBV19 and TRBJ2-1; 10 bases are a match to TRBD1. This CDR3 contains 20 residues. The V gene end was trimmed by 5 bases and the J gene end by 0 bases; junction bases not matched to a gene: 16. Germline CDR1 and CDR2: LNHDA and SQIVND (reference sequence). The CDR3 bases are TGTGCCAGTAGTCCCGCCGGGACAGGGGTTTCTCCTAGCTCCTACAATGAGCAGTTCTTC. It translates to CASSPAGTGVSPSSYNEQFF.

V gene TRBV24-1 combines with J gene TRBJ1-4; TRBD1 aligns across 10 bases. Trimming cost V 4 bases and J 6 bases; bases outside gene matches: 10. CDR3 length equals 17 residues. Germline-derived CDR1 and CDR2 are KGHDR and SFDVKD. This CDR3 is CATSDSRDRGRDEKLFF. DNA of the CDR3: TGTGCCACCAGTGACTCGCGAGACAGGGGGCGAGATGAAAAACTGTTTTTT.

The chain carries TRBV15 and TRBJ1-1; D perhaps matches TRBD1 (5 bases). Per the germline V gene, CDR1 is LNHNV and CDR2 is YYDKDF (reference sequence). V lost 4 bases, J lost 1 base, and 7 bases lay in between. The CDR3 sequence is 13 residues long. As DNA, the CDR3 is TGTGCCACCAGCACGGACACGAACACTGAAGCTTTCTTT. It specifies CATSTDTNTEAFF.

This CDR3 reads CASSYAGREYEQYF. The CDR3 bases are TGTGCCAGCAGTTACGCCGGCAGGGAATACGAGCAGTACTTC. The rearrangement links TRBV6-5 to TRBJ2-7; D is possibly TRBD1 (5 bases). The CDR3 has 14 amino acids. Trimming stripped 2 bases from V and 4 bases from J, with 12 bases between. Germline-derived CDR1 and CDR2 are MNHEY and SVGAGI.

V gene TRBV6-5 combines with J gene TRBJ2-2, with D maybe TRBD2 (6 bases). V was cut by 7 bases and J by 6 bases, with 12 bases left in between. Germline loops: CDR1 MNHEY, CDR2 SVGAGI. This CDR3 has 13 residues. The CDR3 region is CASMGAGAGELFF. Written as DNA, the CDR3 is TGTGCCAGCATGGGAGCGGGTGCCGGGGAGCTGTTTTTT.

The J gene is TRBJ2-1, the V gene TRBV19; 10 positions match TRBD2. Per the germline V gene, CDR1 is LNHDA and CDR2 is SQIVND (reference sequence). The CDR3 runs 16 residues. Trimming at V came to 9 bases and at J to 7 bases, leaving 15 bases not matched to a gene. CDR3 in amino acids: CASTHRGVAGGNEQFF. CDR3 DNA: TGTGCCAGCACACACAGGGGGGTAGCGGGAGGTAATGAGCAGTTCTTC.

This chain's CDR3 is CASRDSGYYNEQFF. The CDR3 region has the DNA TGTGCCAGCAGAGATAGCGGGTACTACAATGAGCAGTTCTTC. The rearrangement uses TRBV28 and TRBJ2-1; 7 nucleotides align to TRBD2. The germline V gene encodes CDR1 MDHEN and CDR2 SYDVKM. The CDR3 is made up of 14 amino acids. V lost 6 bases, J lost 3 bases, and 5 bases stayed unmatched.

The chain couples TRBV7-9 to TRBJ2-2; D perhaps matches TRBD1 (5 bases). Germline V gives CDR1 SEHNR, CDR2 FQNEAQ (reference sequence). The CDR3 has 13 amino acids. Trimming shortened V by 5 bases and J by 7 bases, and 11 bases separated the two germline ends. CDR3 protein: CASSALRGGELFF. The CDR3, as DNA: TGTGCCAGCAGCGCGTTAAGGGGCGGGGAGCTGTTTTTT.

The chain has TRBV24-1 and TRBJ1-5; TRBD1 is a possible D gene (6 bases). CDR1 KGHDR and CDR2 SFDVKD come from the germline V gene. The CDR3 consists of 12 residues. Between the trimmed V and J ends, which lost 9 bases and 1 base, there was a span of 6 bases. Written as DNA, the CDR3 is TGTGCCACCGGACAGAGCAATCAGCCCCAGCATTTT. Its translation: CATGQSNQPQHF.

This clone was recorded once. This sequence joins TRBV12-5 and TRBJ2-1; 9 positions agree with TRBD2. Germline V CDR1 and CDR2: LGHNT, FRNRAP. The CDR3 loop spans 16 amino acids. V gave up 4 bases and J gave up 7 bases; unmatched junction bases: 11. DNA for the CDR3: TGTGCTAGTGGTTCCCTGGGTAGCGGGAGTTTAAATGAGCAGTTCTTC. It is translated as CASGSLGSGSLNEQFF.

The chain is built from TRBV5-4 and TRBJ2-3; TRBD2 aligns across 16 bases. The CDR3 is 17 amino acids. Per the germline V gene, CDR1 is SGHNT and CDR2 is YYREEE (reference sequence). Losses at the gene ends were 4 bases for V and 4 bases for J; bases not matched to a gene: 6. The CDR3 nucleotides read TGTGCCAGCAGCCCCGGGACTAGCGGGAGGGCGCCAGATACGCAGTATTTT. Residues: CASSPGTSGRAPDTQYF. Combining the CDR3 with reference TRBV5-4 and TRBJ2-3 gives the whole variable domain ETGVTQSPTHLIKTRGQQVTLRCSSQSGHNTVSWYQQALGQGPQFIFQYYREEENGRGNFPPRFSGLQFPNYSSELNVNALELDDSALYLCASSPGTSGRAPDTQYFGPGTRLTVL.

This rearrangement joins TRBV10-3 to TRBJ2-1; D may be TRBD1 (7 bases). V lost 9 bases and J lost 5, with 14 bases in between. This CDR3 spans 13 amino acids. Germline CDR1 and CDR2: ENHRY and SYGVKD. CDR3 amino acids: CAMGGQADNEQFF. In DNA form, the CDR3 reads TGTGCCATGGGAGGACAGGCGGACAATGAGCAGTTCTTC.